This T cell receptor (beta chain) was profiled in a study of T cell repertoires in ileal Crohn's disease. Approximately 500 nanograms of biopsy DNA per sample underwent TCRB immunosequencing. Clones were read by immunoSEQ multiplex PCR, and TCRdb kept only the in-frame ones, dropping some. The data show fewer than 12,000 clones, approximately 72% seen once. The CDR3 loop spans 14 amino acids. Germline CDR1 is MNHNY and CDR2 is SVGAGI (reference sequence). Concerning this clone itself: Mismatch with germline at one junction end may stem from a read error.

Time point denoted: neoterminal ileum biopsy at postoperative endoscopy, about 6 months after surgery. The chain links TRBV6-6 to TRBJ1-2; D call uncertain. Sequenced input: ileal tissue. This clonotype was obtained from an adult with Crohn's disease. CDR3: CASSYSAGNDGYTF. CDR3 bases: TGTGCCAGCAGTTACTCGGCGGGTAACGATGGCTACACCTTC.